The rows below give T cell receptor beta chains drawn from one sample of a study of cytomegalovirus exposure and HLA in healthy donors. Profiled with immunoSEQ multiplex PCR; TCRdb holds only in-frame clones, not every one. The sample lists fewer than 100,000 clones; roughly 80% were seen once. Sequencing was performed on PBMCs. The receptor set was obtained from a male donor in good health and CMV-seronegative. Each CDR3 is given with its conserved first and last residue. D genes are given only for firm matches. A row's size may be missing; if present it is once, few, many or a size class.

d_call: .
clone_size: .
j_call: TRBJ1-1
v_call: TRBV7-2
cdr3_aa: CASSSSRQMNTEAFF
cdr3_nt: TGTGCCAGCAGCTCATCCCGACAGATGAACACTGAAGCTTTCTTT

d_call: .
clone_size: few
j_call: TRBJ2-7
v_call: TRBV28
cdr3_aa: CASSPATGPSKYEQYF
cdr3_nt: TGTGCCAGCAGTCCGGCTACAGGGCCATCAAAGTACGAGCAGTACTTC

d_call: TRBD1
clone_size: .
j_call: TRBJ1-2
v_call: TRBV5-1
cdr3_aa: CASSLDGTGDISDGYTF
cdr3_nt: TGCGCCAGCAGCTTGGATGGGACAGGGGACATTTCGGATGGCTACACCTTC

d_call: TRBD1
clone_size: few
j_call: TRBJ2-7
v_call: TRBV30
cdr3_aa: CATDSGTGAYEQYF
cdr3_nt: TGTGCTACGGACTCCGGGACAGGGGCCTACGAGCAGTACTTC

d_call: TRBD1
clone_size: .
j_call: TRBJ1-3
v_call: TRBV19
cdr3_aa: CASEEGASGNTIYF
cdr3_nt: TGTGCCAGTGAGGAGGGGGCGTCTGGAAACACCATATATTTT

d_call: TRBD1
clone_size: .
j_call: TRBJ1-2
v_call: TRBV30
cdr3_aa: CAWHPGTGGNYGYPF
cdr3_nt: TGTGCCTGGCACCCCGGGACAGGGGGCAACTATGGCTACCCCTTC

d_call: .
clone_size: .
j_call: TRBJ1-2
v_call: TRBV7-8
cdr3_aa: CASSLDTDYGYTF
cdr3_nt: TGTGCCAGCAGCTTGGACACGGACTATGGCTACACCTTC

d_call: .
clone_size: .
j_call: TRBJ2-3
v_call: TRBV9
cdr3_aa: CASTAKDPRSDTQYF
cdr3_nt: TGTGCCAGCACTGCTAAAGACCCTAGATCCGATACGCAGTATTTT

d_call: TRBD2
clone_size: .
j_call: TRBJ2-1
v_call: TRBV5-1
cdr3_aa: CASSFFSGPSYNEQFF
cdr3_nt: TGCGCCAGCAGCTTCTTTAGCGGGCCGTCCTACAATGAGCAGTTCTTC

d_call: .
clone_size: .
j_call: TRBJ1-3
v_call: TRBV7-8
cdr3_aa: CASSMSGAGNTIYF
cdr3_nt: TGTGCCAGCAGCATGTCGGGGGCTGGAAACACCATATATTTT

d_call: .
clone_size: .
j_call: TRBJ1-4
v_call: TRBV30
cdr3_aa: CASPDSSNEKLFF
cdr3_nt: TGTGCCTCCCCGGACAGCTCTAATGAAAAACTGTTTTTT

d_call: .
clone_size: .
j_call: TRBJ1-1
v_call: TRBV5-6
cdr3_aa: CASSSEAASRRVFF
cdr3_nt: TGTGCCAGCAGCTCTGAGGCCGCTTCACGTAGAGTTTTCTTT

d_call: TRBD2
clone_size: few
j_call: TRBJ2-2
v_call: TRBV10-2
cdr3_aa: CASRLLAGTGELFF
cdr3_nt: TGCGCCAGCAGACTCTTAGCGGGCACCGGGGAGCTGTTTTTT

d_call: .
clone_size: .
j_call: TRBJ1-2
v_call: TRBV5-1
cdr3_aa: CASSPRGRGYTF
cdr3_nt: TGCGCCAGCAGCCCTCGGGGGAGAGGCTACACCTTC

d_call: .
clone_size: .
j_call: TRBJ2-7
v_call: TRBV7-3
cdr3_aa: CASSSSSPGYEQYF
cdr3_nt: TGTGCCAGCAGCTCAAGCAGTCCGGGCTACGAGCAGTACTTC

d_call: TRBD2
clone_size: few
j_call: TRBJ2-2
v_call: TRBV7-8
cdr3_aa: CASSFGTSGITGELFF
cdr3_nt: TGTGCCAGCAGCTTCGGGACTAGCGGGATTACCGGGGAGCTGTTTTTT

d_call: TRBD1
clone_size: .
j_call: TRBJ1-1
v_call: TRBV27
cdr3_aa: CASFKQGLNPEAFF
cdr3_nt: TGTGCCAGCTTTAAACAGGGGCTGAACCCTGAAGCTTTCTTT

d_call: TRBD1
clone_size: .
j_call: TRBJ1-2
v_call: TRBV7-9
cdr3_aa: CASSLTGTYGYTF
cdr3_nt: TGTGCCAGCAGCTTGACAGGGACTTATGGCTACACCTTC

d_call: TRBD1
clone_size: .
j_call: TRBJ1-2
v_call: TRBV19
cdr3_aa: CASSGPGQGIGGYTF
cdr3_nt: TGTGCCAGTAGTGGTCCGGGACAGGGAATTGGCGGCTACACCTTC

d_call: .
clone_size: few
j_call: TRBJ2-5
v_call: TRBV7-2
cdr3_aa: CASSLAHRQETQYF
cdr3_nt: TGTGCCAGCAGCTTAGCGCACAGGCAAGAGACCCAGTACTTC

d_call: .
clone_size: few
j_call: TRBJ1-2
v_call: TRBV27
cdr3_aa: CASSPANRVLNGYTF
cdr3_nt: TGTGCCAGCAGTCCAGCCAACAGGGTTTTGAATGGCTACACCTTC

d_call: .
clone_size: .
j_call: TRBJ2-7
v_call: TRBV5-1
cdr3_aa: CASTPGPQGGYEQYF
cdr3_nt: TGCGCCAGCACCCCCGGACCGCAGGGTGGCTACGAGCAGTACTTC

d_call: .
clone_size: .
j_call: TRBJ2-5
v_call: TRBV30
cdr3_aa: CAWDRAGGQETQYF
cdr3_nt: TGTGCCTGGGACAGGGCGGGGGGCCAAGAGACCCAGTACTTC